Listed here are 15 T cell receptor beta chains from one sample, sequenced in a study of glioma-infiltrating T cells after dendritic cell vaccination (dated by TCRdb to the mid-2010s). This sample's time point label indicates: after dendritic cell vaccination, including at tumor progression/relapse. Library construction relied on the immunoSEQ multiplex PCR assay. The clones in this table, taken by TCRdb from immuneACCESS, are in-frame only. Not every clone is retained; where verified, under half of the shortfall comes from an unresolved V gene, and the cause of the rest is unknown. Present in this sample are approximately 92,000 clones, approximately 80% of which were seen just once. Of the sample, approximately 5.4% falls within the top ten clones. Material: blood, obtained after dendritic cell vaccination. The receptors originated from a human donor with glioblastoma.

The chain couples TRBV5-6 to TRBJ2-7, with D tentatively TRBD1 (5 bases). V lost 5 bases to trimming and J lost 5 bases, with 14 bases between them. Germline V gene data show CDR1 as SGHDT and CDR2 as YYEEEE. The CDR3 runs to 13 residues. The CDR3 sequence: CASSLGRADEQYF. The CDR3 DNA follows: TGTGCCAGCAGTCTCGGCAGGGCGGACGAGCAGTACTTC.

The chain links TRBV6-4 to TRBJ1-2, with a weak D call TRBD1 (6 bases). Trimming pared 6 bases from V and 8 bases from J, leaving 16 bases between. Germline-derived CDR1 and CDR2 are MRHNA and SNTAGT. The CDR3 sequence is 13 residues long. CDR3 residues: CASSAQGSGGYTF. The CDR3 region has the DNA TGTGCCAGCAGCGCACAGGGATCCGGAGGCTACACCTTC.

The chain employs TRBV5-1 and TRBJ1-3; D ambiguous. Per germline, CDR1 SGHRS and CDR2 YFSETQ. The CDR3 spans 18 residues. Trimming shortened V by 5 bases and J by 0 bases, and 21 bases separated the two germline ends. Here the CDR3 DNA reads TGCGCCAGCAGACCTGACCCCTTCGGGGTGCGCTCTGGAAACACCATATATTTT. It yields the protein CASRPDPFGVRSGNTIYF.

The rearrangement joins TRBV27 to TRBJ2-5, with 9 bases lining up with TRBD1. Germline CDR1 is MNHEY and CDR2 is SMNVEV (reference sequence). This CDR3 comprises 13 residues. V was clipped by 6 bases and J by 11 bases; unmatched bases: 10. CDR3 region: CASSRDRVASQYF. CDR3 nucleotide sequence: TGTGCCAGCAGCCGGGACAGGGTGGCATCGCAGTACTTC.

The J gene is TRBJ2-6, the V gene TRBV7-9; 10 nucleotides align to TRBD1. Germline V CDR1 and CDR2: SEHNR, FQNEAQ (reference sequence). With V trimmed by 5 bases and J by 2 bases, 9 bases remained unmatched. This CDR3 has 18 residues. The CDR3 region is CASSPRDRGRAGANVLTF. CDR3 DNA: TGTGCCAGCAGCCCGCGGGACAGGGGTAGAGCTGGGGCCAACGTCCTGACTTTC. The full variable domain, with the rest looked up from reference TRBV7-9 and TRBJ2-6, is DTGVSQNPRHKITKRGQNVTFRCDPISEHNRLYWYRQTLGQGPEFLTYFQNEAQLEKSRLLSDRFSAERPKGSFSTLEIQRTEQGDSAMYLCASSPRDRGRAGANVLTFGAGSRLTVL.

This chain joins TRBV6-5 and TRBJ2-7; 12 nucleotides match TRBD2. CDR1 and CDR2 from the germline V gene are MNHEY and SVGAGI. The V segment lost 10 bases and the J segment 2 bases; nucleotides outside the gene matches: 3. This CDR3 is built from 13 residues. CDR3 residues: CATRTSGTYEQYF. The CDR3 DNA sequence: TGTGCCACCCGGACTAGCGGGACCTACGAGCAGTACTTC.

The CDR3 spells CASRRTGALQETQYF. CDR3 bases: TGTGCCAGCAGAAGGACAGGGGCCCTTCAAGAGACCCAGTACTTC. V is TRBV2 and J is TRBJ2-5; 9 bases are shared with TRBD1. J lost 2 bases, V lost 6 bases, and 7 bases had no gene match. CDR3 length equals 15 residues. Germline loops: CDR1 SNHLY, CDR2 FYNNEI.

The V and J genes are TRBV25-1 and TRBJ1-4; D not certain. The CDR3 totals 17 residues. Germline CDR1 reads MGHDK; CDR2 reads SYGVNS. Trimming took 4 bases from V and 4 from J, leaving 19 bases between them. The CDR3 protein is CASSVRMRTANNEKLFF. CDR3 DNA: TGTGCCAGCAGTGTCAGGATGAGAACAGCCAATAATGAAAAACTGTTTTTT. Drawing the rest from reference TRBV25-1 and TRBJ1-4, the complete variable domain is EADIYQTPRYLVIGTGKKITLECSQTMGHDKMYWYQQDPGMELHLIHYSYGVNSTEKGDLSSESTVSRIRTEHFPLTLESARPSHTSQYLCASSVRMRTANNEKLFFGSGTQLSVL.

About this clone: This same CDR3 is encoded by further DNA sequences in the sample. This chain connects TRBV4-2 to TRBJ2-3; 12 nucleotides match TRBD2. CDR1 LGHNA and CDR2 YNFKEQ come from the germline V gene. CDR3 size: 17 residues. After removal of 3 bases from V and 0 bases from J, the junction contained 4 bases not matched to a gene. The CDR3 bases are TGTGCCAGCAGCCAGGATGGGACTAGCGGGAGCACAGATACGCAGTATTTT. Translating gives CASSQDGTSGSTDTQYF.

This clone was detected only once. The genes are TRBV6-5 and TRBJ2-1, with 7 bases matching TRBD2. The germline V gene encodes CDR1 MNHEY and CDR2 SVGAGI. Trimming removed 5 bases from V and 2 bases from J; junction bases left unmatched: 6. CDR3 length: 15 amino acids. The CDR3 sequence: CASSPTGGAYNEQFF. As DNA, the CDR3 is TGTGCCAGCAGTCCCACGGGAGGCGCCTACAATGAGCAGTTCTTC.

The V call is TRBV5-6, the J call TRBJ2-2; tentative D call: TRBD2 (6 bases). From germline, CDR1 is SGHDT and CDR2 YYEEEE. There are 18 residues in the CDR3. The germline V and J ends were trimmed by 5 bases and 5 bases, with 25 bases remaining between them. The DNA of the CDR3 is TGTGCCAGCAGGAGCCCTGGTGGCGGGGACGGAGGGACCGGGGAGCTGTTTTTT. Translation: CASRSPGGGDGGTGELFF. The whole variable domain, remainder taken from reference TRBV5-6 and TRBJ2-2, is DAGVTQSPTHLIKTRGQQVTLRCSPKSGHDTVSWYQQALGQGPQFIFQYYEEEERQRGNFPDRFSGHQFPNYSSELNVNALLLGDSALYLCASRSPGGGDGGTGELFFGEGSRLTVL.

This clone was detected only once. The CDR3 bases are TGTGCCTGGAGTACCGGGTCTGGGGCCAACGTCCTGACTTTC. It specifies CAWSTGSGANVLTF. The V and J genes are TRBV30 and TRBJ2-6; unclear D gene. CDR1 is GTSNPN, CDR2 SVGIG, per germline (reference sequence). The CDR3 is 14 residues long. With 2 bases removed from V and 1 base from J, the gap between germline ends came to 6 bases.

V gene TRBV29-1 combines with J gene TRBJ2-3; TRBD2 might be the D (5 bases). Germline V gives CDR1 SQVTM, CDR2 ANQGSEA. V was pared by 3 bases and J by 1 base, with 11 bases between. This CDR3 is 14 amino acids long. CDR3: CSVEVGDGTDTQYF. The DNA for the CDR3 is TGCAGCGTTGAGGTCGGGGATGGCACAGATACGCAGTATTTT.

The chain links TRBV2 to TRBJ1-2; 8 bases map to TRBD1. In germline, CDR1 is SNHLY, CDR2 FYNNEI. This CDR3 spans 14 amino acids. V lost 3 bases and J lost 3; bases outside the gene matches: 3. In DNA form, the CDR3 reads TGTGCCAGCAGTGACAGGGGGCGATACTATGGCTACACCTTC. This sequence encodes CASSDRGRYYGYTF. Looking up the rest from reference TRBV2 and TRBJ1-2 gives the full variable domain: EPEVTQTPSHQVTQMGQEVILRCVPISNHLYFYWYRQILGQKVEFLVSFYNNEISEKSEIFDDQFSVERPDGSNFTLKIRSTKLEDSAMYFCASSDRGRYYGYTFGSGTRLTVV.

This chain links TRBV2 with TRBJ2-7; tentative D call: TRBD2 (5 bases). V lost 6 bases and J 2 bases, leaving 8 bases between the germline ends. CDR1 is SNHLY and CDR2 is FYNNEI in the germline V gene. This CDR3 spans 12 amino acids. The CDR3 is CASSDGAYEQYF. The CDR3, as DNA: TGTGCCAGCAGCGACGGGGCCTACGAGCAGTACTTC.